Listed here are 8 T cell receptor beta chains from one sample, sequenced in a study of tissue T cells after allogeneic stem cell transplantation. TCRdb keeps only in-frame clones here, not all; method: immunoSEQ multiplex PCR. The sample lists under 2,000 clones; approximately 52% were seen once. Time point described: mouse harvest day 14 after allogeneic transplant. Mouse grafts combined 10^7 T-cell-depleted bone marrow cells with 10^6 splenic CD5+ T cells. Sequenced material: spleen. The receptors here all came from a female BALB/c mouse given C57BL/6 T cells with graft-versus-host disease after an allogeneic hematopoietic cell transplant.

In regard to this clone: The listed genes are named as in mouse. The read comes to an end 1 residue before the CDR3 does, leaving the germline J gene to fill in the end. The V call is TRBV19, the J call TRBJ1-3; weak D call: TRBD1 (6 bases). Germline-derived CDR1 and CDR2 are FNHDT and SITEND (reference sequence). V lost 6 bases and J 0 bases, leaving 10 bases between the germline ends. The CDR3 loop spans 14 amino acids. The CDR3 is CASTRTDSGNTLYF. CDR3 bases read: TGTGCCAGCACCAGGACAGATTCTGGAAATACGCTCTAT.

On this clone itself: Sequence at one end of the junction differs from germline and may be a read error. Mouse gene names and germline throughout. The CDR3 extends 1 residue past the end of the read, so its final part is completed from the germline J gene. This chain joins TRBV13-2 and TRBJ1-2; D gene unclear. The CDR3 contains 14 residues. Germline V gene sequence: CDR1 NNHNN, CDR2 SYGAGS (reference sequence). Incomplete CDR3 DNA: TGTGCCAGCAGTGATCCCCACACAAACTCCGACTACACC. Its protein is CASSDPHTNSDYT. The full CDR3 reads CASSDPHTNSDYTF.

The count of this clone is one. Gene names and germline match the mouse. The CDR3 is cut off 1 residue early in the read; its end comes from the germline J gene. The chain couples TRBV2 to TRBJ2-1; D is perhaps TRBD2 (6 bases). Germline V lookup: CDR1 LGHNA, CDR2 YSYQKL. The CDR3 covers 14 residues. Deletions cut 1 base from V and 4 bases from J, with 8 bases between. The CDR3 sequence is CASSQVGGYAEQFF. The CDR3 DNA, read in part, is TGTGCCAGCAGCCAAGTTGGGGGATATGCTGAGCAGTTC.

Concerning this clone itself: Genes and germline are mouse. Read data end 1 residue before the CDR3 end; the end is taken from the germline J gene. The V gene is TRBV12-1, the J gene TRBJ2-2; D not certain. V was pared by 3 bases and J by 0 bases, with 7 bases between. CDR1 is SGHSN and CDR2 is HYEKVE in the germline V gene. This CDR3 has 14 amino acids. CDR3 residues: CASSFTSNTGQLYF. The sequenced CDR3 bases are TGTGCCAGCTCTTTCACATCAAACACCGGGCAGCTCTAC.

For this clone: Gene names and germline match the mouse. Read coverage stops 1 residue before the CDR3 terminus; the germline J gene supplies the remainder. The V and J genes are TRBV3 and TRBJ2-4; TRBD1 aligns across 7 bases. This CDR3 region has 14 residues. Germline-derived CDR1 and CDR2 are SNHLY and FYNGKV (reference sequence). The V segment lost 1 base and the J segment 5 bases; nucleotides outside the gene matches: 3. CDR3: CASSLGQGRNTLYF. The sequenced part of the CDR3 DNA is TGTGCCAGCAGCTTAGGACAGGGAAGAAACACCTTGTAC. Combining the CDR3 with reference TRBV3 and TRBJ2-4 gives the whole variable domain GPKVLQIPSHQIIDMGQMVTLNCDPVSNHLYFYWYKQILGQQMEFLVNFYNGKVMEKSKLFKDQFSVERPDGSYFTLKIQPTALEDSAVYFCASSLGQGRNTLYFGAGTRLSVL.

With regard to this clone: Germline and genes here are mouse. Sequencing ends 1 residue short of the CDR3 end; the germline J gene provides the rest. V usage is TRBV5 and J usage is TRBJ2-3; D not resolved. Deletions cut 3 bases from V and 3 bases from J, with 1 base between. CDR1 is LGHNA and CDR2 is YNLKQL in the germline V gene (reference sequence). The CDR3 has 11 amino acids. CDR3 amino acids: CASSHAETLYF. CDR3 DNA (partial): TGTGCCAGCAGCCACGCAGAAACGCTGTAT.

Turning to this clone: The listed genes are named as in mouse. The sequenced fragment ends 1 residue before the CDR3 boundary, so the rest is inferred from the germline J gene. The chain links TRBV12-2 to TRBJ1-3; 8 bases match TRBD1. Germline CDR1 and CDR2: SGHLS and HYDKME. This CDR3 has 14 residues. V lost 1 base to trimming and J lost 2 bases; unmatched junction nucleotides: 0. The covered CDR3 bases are TGTGCCAGCTCTCTACAGGGGGCTGGAAATACGCTCTAT. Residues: CASSLQGAGNTLY. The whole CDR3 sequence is CASSLQGAGNTLYF.

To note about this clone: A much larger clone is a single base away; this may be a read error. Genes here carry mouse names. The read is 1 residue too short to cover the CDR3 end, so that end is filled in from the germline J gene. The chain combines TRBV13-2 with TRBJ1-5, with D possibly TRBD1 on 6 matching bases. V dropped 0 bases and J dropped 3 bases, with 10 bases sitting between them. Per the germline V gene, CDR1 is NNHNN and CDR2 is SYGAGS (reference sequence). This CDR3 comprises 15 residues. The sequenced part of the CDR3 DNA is TGTGCCAGCGGTGATGCAAAGGGGGTCAACCAGGCTCCGCTT. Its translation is CASGDAKGVNQAPL. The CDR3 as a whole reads CASGDAKGVNQAPLF.